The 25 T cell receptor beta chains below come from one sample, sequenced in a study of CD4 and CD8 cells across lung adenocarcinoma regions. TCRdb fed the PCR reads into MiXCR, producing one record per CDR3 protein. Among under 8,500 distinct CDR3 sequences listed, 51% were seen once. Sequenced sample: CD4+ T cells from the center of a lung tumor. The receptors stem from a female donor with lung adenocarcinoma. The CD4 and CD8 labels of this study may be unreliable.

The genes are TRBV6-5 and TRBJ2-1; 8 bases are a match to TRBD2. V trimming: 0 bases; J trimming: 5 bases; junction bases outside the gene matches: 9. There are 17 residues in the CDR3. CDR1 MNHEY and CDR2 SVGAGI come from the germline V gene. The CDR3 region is CASSYSRGARCNNEQFF. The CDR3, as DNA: TGTGCCAGCAGTTACTCGCGGGGGGCTAGGTGCAACAATGAGCAGTTCTTC.

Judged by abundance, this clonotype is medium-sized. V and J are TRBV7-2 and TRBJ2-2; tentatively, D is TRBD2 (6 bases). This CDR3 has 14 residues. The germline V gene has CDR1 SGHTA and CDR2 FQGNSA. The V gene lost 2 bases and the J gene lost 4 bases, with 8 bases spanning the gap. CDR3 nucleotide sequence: TGTGCCAGCAGCTTAACTAGCATCACCGGGGAGCTGTTTTTT. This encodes CASSLTSITGELFF.

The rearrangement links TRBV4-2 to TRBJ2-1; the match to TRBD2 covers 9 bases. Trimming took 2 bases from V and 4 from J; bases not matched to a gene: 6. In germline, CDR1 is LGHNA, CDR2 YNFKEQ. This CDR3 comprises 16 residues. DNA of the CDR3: TGTGCCAGCAGCCAATCAACTAGCGGGTCATACAATGAGCAGTTCTTC. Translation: CASSQSTSGSYNEQFF.

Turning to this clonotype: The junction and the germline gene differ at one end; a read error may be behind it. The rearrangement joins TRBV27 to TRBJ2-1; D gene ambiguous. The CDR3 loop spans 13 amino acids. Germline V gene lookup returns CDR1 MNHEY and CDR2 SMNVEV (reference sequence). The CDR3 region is CASSFFGKGEQYF. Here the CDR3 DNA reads TGTGCCAGCAGTTTCTTCGGCAAAGGTGAGCAGTATTTC.

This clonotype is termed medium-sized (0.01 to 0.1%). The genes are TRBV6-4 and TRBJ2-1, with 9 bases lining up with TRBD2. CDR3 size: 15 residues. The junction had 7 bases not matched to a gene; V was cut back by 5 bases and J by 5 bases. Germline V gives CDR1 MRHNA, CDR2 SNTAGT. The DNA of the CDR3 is TGTGCCAGCAGTAAACTAGCGGGCCATAACAATGAGCAGTTCTTC. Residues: CASSKLAGHNNEQFF.

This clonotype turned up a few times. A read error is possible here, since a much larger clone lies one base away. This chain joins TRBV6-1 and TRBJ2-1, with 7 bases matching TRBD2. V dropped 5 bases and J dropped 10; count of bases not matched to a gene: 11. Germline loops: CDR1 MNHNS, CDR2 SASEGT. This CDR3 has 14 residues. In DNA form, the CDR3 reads TGTGCCAGCAGTCCCGGGACTAACCCCTACGAGCAGTTCTTC. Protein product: CASSPGTNPYEQFF.

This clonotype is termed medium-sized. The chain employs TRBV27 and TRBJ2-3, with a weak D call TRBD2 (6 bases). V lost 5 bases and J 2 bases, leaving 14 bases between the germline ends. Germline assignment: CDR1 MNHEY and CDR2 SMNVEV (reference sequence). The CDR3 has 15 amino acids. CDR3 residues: CASSIVSGATDTQYF. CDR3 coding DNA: TGTGCCAGCAGTATCGTTAGCGGTGCCACAGATACGCAGTATTTT.

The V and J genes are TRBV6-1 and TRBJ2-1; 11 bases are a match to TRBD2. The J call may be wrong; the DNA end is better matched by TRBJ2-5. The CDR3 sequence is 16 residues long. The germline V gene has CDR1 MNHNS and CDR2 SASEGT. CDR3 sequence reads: CASSNPSGGPPETQYF. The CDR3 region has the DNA TGTGCCAGCAGTAATCCTAGCGGGGGGCCTCCCGAGACCCAGTACTTC.

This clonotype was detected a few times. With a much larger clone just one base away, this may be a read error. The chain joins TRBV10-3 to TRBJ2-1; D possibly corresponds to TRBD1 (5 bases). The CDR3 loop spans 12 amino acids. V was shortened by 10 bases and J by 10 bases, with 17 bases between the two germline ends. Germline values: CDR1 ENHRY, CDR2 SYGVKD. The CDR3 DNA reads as TGTGCCACAGGGCCGACTGGCTACGAGCAGTTCTTC. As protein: CATGPTGYEQFF.

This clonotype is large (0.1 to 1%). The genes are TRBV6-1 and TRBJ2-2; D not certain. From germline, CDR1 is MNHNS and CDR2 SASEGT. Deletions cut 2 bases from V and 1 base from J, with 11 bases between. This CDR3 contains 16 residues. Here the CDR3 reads CASSENPGLNTGELFF. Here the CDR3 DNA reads TGTGCCAGCAGTGAAAACCCAGGATTGAACACCGGGGAGCTGTTTTTT.

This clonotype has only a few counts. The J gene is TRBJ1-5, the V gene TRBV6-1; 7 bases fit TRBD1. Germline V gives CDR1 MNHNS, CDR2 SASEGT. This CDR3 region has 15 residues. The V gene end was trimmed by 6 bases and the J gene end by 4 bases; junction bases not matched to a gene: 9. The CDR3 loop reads CASSDGTARNQPQHF. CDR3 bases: TGTGCCAGCAGCGACGGGACAGCTAGAAATCAGCCCCAGCATTTT.

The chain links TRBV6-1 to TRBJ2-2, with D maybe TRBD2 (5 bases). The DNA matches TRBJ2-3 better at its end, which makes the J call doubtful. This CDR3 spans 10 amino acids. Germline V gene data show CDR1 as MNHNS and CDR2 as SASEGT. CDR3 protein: CAAITGAQYF. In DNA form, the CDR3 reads TGTGCCGCAATCACCGGGGCGCAGTATTTT.

The CDR3 region has the DNA TGCGCCAGCAGTGTCGGAAGAGGAGAAGAGACCCAGTACTTC. Translation: CASSVGRGEETQYF. The rearrangement joins TRBV10-1 to TRBJ2-1; D not resolved. The J call may not be correct, given that the DNA end is closer to TRBJ2-5. The CDR3 has 14 residues. CDR1 is WNHNN, CDR2 SYGVQD, per germline (reference sequence).

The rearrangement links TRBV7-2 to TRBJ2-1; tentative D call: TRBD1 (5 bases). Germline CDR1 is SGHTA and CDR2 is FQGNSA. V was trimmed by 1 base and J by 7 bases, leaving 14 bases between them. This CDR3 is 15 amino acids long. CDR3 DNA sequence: TGTGCCAGCAGCTTAGAGGCAAGGGGTTGGAATGAGCAGTTCTTC. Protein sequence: CASSLEARGWNEQFF. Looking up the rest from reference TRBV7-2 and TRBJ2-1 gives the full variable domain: GAGVSQSPSNKVTEKGKDVELRCDPISGHTALYWYRQSLGQGLEFLIYFQGNSAPDKSGLPSDRFSAERTGGSVSTLTIQRTQQEDSAVYLCASSLEARGWNEQFFGPGTRLTVL.

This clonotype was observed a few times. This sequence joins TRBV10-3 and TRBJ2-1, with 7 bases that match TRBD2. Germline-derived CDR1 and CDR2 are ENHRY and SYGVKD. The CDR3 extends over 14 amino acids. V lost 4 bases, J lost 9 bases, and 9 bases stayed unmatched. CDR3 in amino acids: CAISGGGSRGEQFF. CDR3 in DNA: TGTGCCATCAGTGGCGGCGGGAGTCGGGGTGAGCAGTTCTTC.

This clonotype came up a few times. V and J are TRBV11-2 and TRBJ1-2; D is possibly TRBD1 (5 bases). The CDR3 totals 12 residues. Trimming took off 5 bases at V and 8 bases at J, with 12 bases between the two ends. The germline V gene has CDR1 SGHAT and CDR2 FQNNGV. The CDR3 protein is CASSLQWGGYTF. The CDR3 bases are TGTGCCAGCAGCCTACAATGGGGGGGCTACACCTTC.

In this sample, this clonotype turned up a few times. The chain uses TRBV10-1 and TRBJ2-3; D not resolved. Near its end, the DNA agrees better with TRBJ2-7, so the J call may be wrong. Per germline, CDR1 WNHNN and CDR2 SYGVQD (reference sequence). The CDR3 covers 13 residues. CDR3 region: CATELEDPDTQYF. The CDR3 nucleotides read TGCGCCACCGAACTCGAAGACCCAGATACGCAGTACTTC.

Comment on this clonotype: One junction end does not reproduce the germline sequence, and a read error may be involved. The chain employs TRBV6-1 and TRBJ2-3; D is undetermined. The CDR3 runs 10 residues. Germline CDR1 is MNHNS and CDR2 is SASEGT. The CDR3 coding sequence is TGTGCCGCAATCACCGATACGCTGTATTTT. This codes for CAAITDTLYF.

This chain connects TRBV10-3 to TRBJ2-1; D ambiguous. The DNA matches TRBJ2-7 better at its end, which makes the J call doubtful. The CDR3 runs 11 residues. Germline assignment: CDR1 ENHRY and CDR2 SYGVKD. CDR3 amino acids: CAIDKFYEQYF. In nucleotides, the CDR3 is TGTGCCATCGACAAATTCTACGAGCAGTACTTC.

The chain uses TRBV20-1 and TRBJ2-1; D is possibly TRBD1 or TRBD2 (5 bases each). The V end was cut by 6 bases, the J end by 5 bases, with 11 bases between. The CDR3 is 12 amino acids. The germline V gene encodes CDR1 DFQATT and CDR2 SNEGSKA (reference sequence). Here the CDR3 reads CSARVGDNEQFF. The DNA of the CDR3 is TGCAGTGCCCGTGTGGGGGACAATGAGCAGTTCTTC.

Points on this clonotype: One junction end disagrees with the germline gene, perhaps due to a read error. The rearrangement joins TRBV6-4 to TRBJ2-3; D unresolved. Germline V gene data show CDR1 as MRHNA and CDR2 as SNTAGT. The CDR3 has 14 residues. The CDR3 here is CASSASRSTDTQYF. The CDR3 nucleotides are TGTGCCAGCAGTGCGAGCCGGAGCACAGATACGCAGTATTTC.

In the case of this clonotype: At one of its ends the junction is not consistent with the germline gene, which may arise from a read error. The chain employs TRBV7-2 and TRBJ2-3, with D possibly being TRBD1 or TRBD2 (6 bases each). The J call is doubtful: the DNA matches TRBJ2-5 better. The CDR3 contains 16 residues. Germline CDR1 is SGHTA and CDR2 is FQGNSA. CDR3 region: CASRADGGRGKDTQYF. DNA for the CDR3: TGTGCCAGCAGAGCGGACGGGGGCCGTGGCAAAGATACCCAGTACTTC.

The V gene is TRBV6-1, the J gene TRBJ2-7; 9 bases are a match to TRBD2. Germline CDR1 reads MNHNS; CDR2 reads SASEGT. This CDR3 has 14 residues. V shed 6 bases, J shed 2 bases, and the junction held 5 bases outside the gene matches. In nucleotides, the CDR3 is TGTGCCAGCAGACCTAGCGGGGATGCCTACGAGCAGTACTTC. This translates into CASRPSGDAYEQYF.

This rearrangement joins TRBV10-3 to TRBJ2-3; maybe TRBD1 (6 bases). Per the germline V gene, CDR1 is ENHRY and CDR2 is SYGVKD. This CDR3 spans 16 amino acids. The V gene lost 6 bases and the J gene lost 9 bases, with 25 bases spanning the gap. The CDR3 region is CAIRNPEEVDTGTQYF. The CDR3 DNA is TGTGCCATCAGAAACCCGGAGGAGGTGGACACAGGGACGCAGTATTTT.

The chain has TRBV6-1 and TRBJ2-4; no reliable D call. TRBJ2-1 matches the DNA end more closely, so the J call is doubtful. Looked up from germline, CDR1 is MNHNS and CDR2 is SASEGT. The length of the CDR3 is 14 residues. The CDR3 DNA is TGTGCCAGCAGGGGTGTGAGCGCCAAAAACATTCAGTTCTTC. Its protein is CASRGVSAKNIQFF.